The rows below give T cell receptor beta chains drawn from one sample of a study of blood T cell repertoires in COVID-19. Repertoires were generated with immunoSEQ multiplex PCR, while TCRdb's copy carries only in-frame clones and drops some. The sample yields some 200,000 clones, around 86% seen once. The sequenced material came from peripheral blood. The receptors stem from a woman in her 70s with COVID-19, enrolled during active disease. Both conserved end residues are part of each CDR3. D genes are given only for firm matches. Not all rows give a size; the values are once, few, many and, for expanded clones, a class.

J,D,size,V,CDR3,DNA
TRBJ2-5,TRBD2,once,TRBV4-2,CASSGTSGKETQYF,TGTGCCAGCAGTGGGACTAGCGGTAAAGAGACCCAGTACTTC
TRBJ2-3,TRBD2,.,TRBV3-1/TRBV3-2,CASSLSGTTPTDTQYF,TGTGCCAGCAGCTTAAGCGGGACCACCCCCACAGATACGCAGTATTTT
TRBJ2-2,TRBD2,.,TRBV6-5,CASRSTSPNTGELFF,TGTGCCAGCAGATCGACTAGCCCGAACACCGGGGAGCTGTTTTTT
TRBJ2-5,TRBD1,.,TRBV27,CASSPLRTDRAETQYF,TGTGCCAGCAGCCCGCTTAGAACAGACAGGGCAGAGACCCAGTACTTC
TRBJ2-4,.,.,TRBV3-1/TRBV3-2,CASSQDAGKNIQYF,TGTGCCAGCAGCCAAGATGCAGGGAAAAACATTCAGTACTTC
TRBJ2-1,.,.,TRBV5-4,CASRVDRSSYNEQFF,TGTGCCAGCAGGGTAGACAGGAGCTCCTACAATGAGCAGTTCTTC
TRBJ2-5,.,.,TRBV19,CASSIYAPGLQETQYF,TGTGCCAGTAGTATTTACGCACCGGGACTTCAAGAGACCCAGTACTTC
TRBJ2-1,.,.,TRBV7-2,CASSLESQFNEQFF,TGTGCCAGCAGCTTAGAATCTCAGTTCAATGAGCAGTTCTTC
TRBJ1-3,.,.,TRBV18,CASSPPEAFSHSNTIYF,TGTGCCAGCTCACCACCGGAGGCATTTAGTCACAGCAACACCATATATTTT
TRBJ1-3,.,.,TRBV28,CASSSRGGAGNTIYF,TGTGCCAGCAGTTCAAGGGGGGGAGCTGGAAACACCATATATTTT
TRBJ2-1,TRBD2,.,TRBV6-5,CASSYSLAGANEQFF,TGTGCCAGCAGTTACTCGCTAGCGGGAGCCAATGAGCAGTTCTTC
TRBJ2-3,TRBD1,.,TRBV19,CASKEGGQGSGTDTQYF,TGTGCCAGTAAAGAGGGGGGACAGGGGTCGGGCACAGATACGCAGTATTTT
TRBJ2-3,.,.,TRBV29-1,CSVRRPGDTQYF,TGCAGCGTTCGTCGACCCGGGGATACGCAGTATTTT
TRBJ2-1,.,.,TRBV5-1,CASQSTGRMENEQFF,TGCGCCTCCCAATCTACCGGGAGAATGGAGAATGAGCAGTTCTTC
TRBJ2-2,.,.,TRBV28,CASSSPGVLELFF,TGTGCCAGCAGTTCCCCCGGGGTTTTGGAGCTGTTTTTT
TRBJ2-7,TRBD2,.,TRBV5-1,CASSPPGLAGREQYF,TGCGCCAGCAGCCCACCGGGACTAGCGGGACGGGAGCAGTACTTC
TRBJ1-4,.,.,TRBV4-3,CASSQGHRGNEKLFF,TGCGCCAGCAGCCAAGGTCATAGGGGTAATGAAAAACTGTTTTTT
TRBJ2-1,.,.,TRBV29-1,CSVLGTFSSYNEQFF,TGCAGCGTCCTAGGGACTTTTAGCTCCTACAATGAGCAGTTCTTC
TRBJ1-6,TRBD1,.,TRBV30,CAWRDTGTGFGPSGSPLHF,TGTGCCTGGAGGGATACCGGGACAGGGTTTGGGCCTTCGGGGTCACCCCTCCACTTT
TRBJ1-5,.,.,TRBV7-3,CASSLTRDQPQHF,TGTGCCAGCAGCTTAACGAGAGATCAGCCCCAGCATTTT
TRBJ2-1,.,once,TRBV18,CASSPLGLRGNEQFF,TGTGCCAGCTCACCCTTGGGGCTTCGTGGGAATGAGCAGTTCTTC
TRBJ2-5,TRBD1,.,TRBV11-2,CASSGTGGVETQYF,TGTGCCAGCAGCGGGACAGGGGGCGTAGAGACCCAGTACTTC